Listed here are 28 T cell receptor beta chains from one sample, sequenced in a study of beta chain features in type 1 diabetes. These receptors lack a known antigen. General study results and limits: Moderate yet significant TCRB CDR3 shortening was seen in Type 1 diabetes patients in all four CD4+ subsets.

Reverse transcribing all isolated RNA meant expressed TCRB transcripts were sequenced. Sequencing was performed with immunoSEQ multiplex PCR; in TCRdb, only in-frame clones are kept and a portion is missing. The sample consists of some 640,000 clones, about 14% of them appearing once. The source material was naive CD4+ T cells from blood. Source of these receptors: a young man with type 1 diabetes.

The chain couples TRBV5-1 to TRBJ2-7; D ambiguous. Per germline, CDR1 SGHRS and CDR2 YFSETQ. The length of the CDR3 is 14 residues. V was clipped by 0 bases and J by 4 bases, with 11 bases between them. The CDR3 nucleotides read TGCGCCAGCAGCTTGGAAGGGCTCGAATACGAGCAGTACTTC. This translates into CASSLEGLEYEQYF.

This clone was seen only a few times. This sequence joins TRBV15 and TRBJ2-7, with 8 bases matching TRBD1. Germline V gene lookup returns CDR1 LNHNV and CDR2 YYDKDF (reference sequence). Unmatched junction bases numbered 1, after V lost 1 base and J lost 2 bases. The CDR3 has 14 residues. The CDR3 spells CATSRVQGAYEQYF. In DNA, the CDR3 is TGTGCCACCAGCAGAGTACAGGGGGCCTACGAGCAGTACTTC. The entire variable domain, with the rest obtained from reference TRBV15 and TRBJ2-7, is as follows: DAMVIQNPRYQVTQFGKPVTLSCSQTLNHNVMYWYQQKSSQAPKLLFHYYDKDFNNEADTPDNFQSRRPNTSFCFLDIRSPGLGDTAMYLCATSRVQGAYEQYFGPGTRLTVT.

This clone was seen a few times. This chain links TRBV14 with TRBJ2-7, with 7 bases that match TRBD2. The CDR3 has 15 residues. The V segment lost 3 bases and the J segment 4 bases; nucleotides outside the gene matches: 9. Germline V CDR1 and CDR2: SGHDN, FVKESK. CDR3 residues: CASSHLGTTVYEQYF. The DNA for the CDR3 is TGTGCCAGCAGCCACCTCGGGACTACGGTATACGAGCAGTACTTC.

This clone was counted between two and nine times. This sequence joins TRBV29-1 and TRBJ2-7; 9 bases match TRBD1. Germline assignment: CDR1 SQVTM and CDR2 ANQGSEA. The CDR3 totals 14 residues. J gave up 3 bases and V 4 bases, and 7 bases lay outside the gene matches. The CDR3 region is CSVAGTGKIYEQYF. CDR3 in DNA: TGCAGCGTTGCCGGGACAGGGAAAATCTACGAGCAGTACTTC.

Only a few counts were recorded for this clone. The rearrangement joins TRBV28 to TRBJ1-4; D is unclear. This CDR3 is built from 14 residues. From germline, CDR1 is MDHEN and CDR2 SYDVKM. The ends were cut back, 2 bases at V and 5 bases at J, with 9 bases in the middle. In DNA, the CDR3 is TGTGCCAGCAGTTTAGACGGCCGAAATGAAAAACTGTTTTTT. Amino acids: CASSLDGRNEKLFF.

The chain links TRBV4-1 to TRBJ2-7, with 8 bases lining up with TRBD1. Trimming cost V 4 bases and J 5 bases; bases outside gene matches: 13. The CDR3 is made up of 16 amino acids. Germline V gene sequence: CDR1 MGHRA, CDR2 YSYEKL. The CDR3 region is CASSRIPGQAGDEQYF. As DNA, the CDR3 is TGCGCCAGCAGCCGGATTCCGGGACAGGCGGGCGACGAGCAGTACTTC.

The genes are TRBV4-1 and TRBJ2-7; TRBD1 matches at 7 bases. In germline, CDR1 is MGHRA, CDR2 YSYEKL. J gave up 6 bases and V 0 bases, and 8 bases lay outside the gene matches. The CDR3 is 15 amino acids. In nucleotides, the CDR3 is TGCGCCAGCAGCCAAGAGACAGGGAGCTTCCCCGAGCAGTACTTC. Its protein product is CASSQETGSFPEQYF.

The CDR3 DNA follows: TGCGCCAGCAGACCCGGACAGGTCCGATCTACAGATACGCAGTATTTT. It encodes CASRPGQVRSTDTQYF. The rearrangement uses TRBV4-1 and TRBJ2-3; 7 bases line up with TRBD1. Germline V gene data show CDR1 as MGHRA and CDR2 as YSYEKL. This CDR3 has 16 amino acids. The V and J ends lost 6 bases and 3 bases, in that order; junction bases with no gene match: 12.

The rearrangement joins TRBV7-9 to TRBJ2-4, with D tentatively TRBD1 (6 bases). From germline, CDR1 is SEHNR and CDR2 FQNEAQ (reference sequence). Trimming removed 5 bases at V and 0 bases at J, with 8 bases between. The CDR3 consists of 14 residues. The CDR3 is CASSVTGAKNIQYF. DNA of the CDR3: TGTGCCAGCAGCGTGACAGGAGCCAAAAACATTCAGTACTTC.

There are a few counts of this clone. Other nucleotide sequences from this sample produce the same CDR3. This chain links TRBV9 with TRBJ1-5; D may be TRBD1 (5 bases). Trimming left V 0 bases short and J 7 bases short, with 8 bases between. Germline lookup yields CDR1 SGDLS and CDR2 YYNGEE. This CDR3 comprises 13 residues. The CDR3: CASSVATGQPQHF. Written as DNA, the CDR3 is TGTGCCAGCAGCGTAGCTACAGGACAGCCCCAGCATTTT.

The genes are TRBV10-3 and TRBJ1-1, with 10 bases identical to TRBD1. Germline assignment: CDR1 ENHRY and CDR2 SYGVKD. J lost 3 bases, V lost 5 bases, and 3 bases had no gene match. CDR3 size: 14 residues. DNA for the CDR3: TGTGCCATCAGTCGGACAGGGGGGGACACTGAAGCTTTCTTT. This translates into CAISRTGGDTEAFF.

Comment on this clone: The sample holds other DNA sequences that translate to the same CDR3. This sequence joins TRBV30 and TRBJ2-2; 7 nucleotides line up with TRBD1. The CDR3 spans 13 residues. Germline V gene sequence: CDR1 GTSNPN, CDR2 SVGIG (reference sequence). With V trimmed by 3 bases and J by 5 bases, 3 bases remained unmatched. CDR3 in amino acids: CAWRPQGTGELFF. The CDR3 DNA is TGTGCCTGGAGACCACAGGGGACCGGGGAGCTGTTTTTT.

The chain recombines TRBV5-1 with TRBJ2-5, with D possibly matching TRBD1 (5 bases). Germline V CDR1 and CDR2: SGHRS, YFSETQ. The V end lost 5 bases, the J end lost 4 bases, and 18 bases lay between the germline ends. This CDR3 comprises 15 residues. Written as DNA, the CDR3 is TGCGCCAGCAGGTTTCAGGGTATGATTGGAGAGACCCAGTACTTC. Encoded protein: CASRFQGMIGETQYF.

This clone was counted only a few times. This chain links TRBV19 with TRBJ1-4; D call uncertain. Per the germline V gene, CDR1 is LNHDA and CDR2 is SQIVND (reference sequence). Between the trimmed V and J ends, which lost 7 bases and 4 bases, there was a span of 19 bases. This CDR3 is built from 16 residues. Written as DNA, the CDR3 is TGTGCCAGTACCGACAAGGGAACAGATCTTAATGAAAAACTGTTTTTT. Its protein product is CASTDKGTDLNEKLFF. Combining the CDR3 with reference TRBV19 and TRBJ1-4 gives the whole variable domain DGGITQSPKYLFRKEGQNVTLSCEQNLNHDAMYWYRQDPGQGLRLIYYSQIVNDFQKGDIAEGYSVSREKKESFPLTVTSAQKNPTAFYLCASTDKGTDLNEKLFFGSGTQLSVL.

This clone has only one observation. This chain's CDR3 is CASSPLGQGRPQHF. DNA of the CDR3: TGTGCCAGCTCACCATTAGGACAGGGGAGGCCCCAGCATTTT. This sequence joins TRBV18 and TRBJ1-5; 9 bases are a match to TRBD1. Per the germline V gene, CDR1 is KGHSH and CDR2 is LQKENI. CDR3 size: 14 residues. V shed 2 bases and J 9 bases; nucleotides not matched to a gene: 5.

This clone appeared a few times. The chain joins TRBV9 to TRBJ2-5, with 7 positions matching TRBD1. V shed 0 bases, J shed 4 bases, and the junction held 6 bases outside the gene matches. The length of the CDR3 is 15 residues. The germline gives CDR1 SGDLS, CDR2 YYNGEE. CDR3 DNA sequence: TGTGCCAGCAGCGTAGCCACAGGGGAGCTAGAGACCCAGTACTTC. It is translated as CASSVATGELETQYF.

V is TRBV7-9 and J is TRBJ1-4; D gene ambiguous. Trimming removed 5 bases at V and 7 bases at J, with 14 bases between. Germline CDR1 and CDR2: SEHNR and FQNEAQ (reference sequence). The CDR3 has 14 amino acids. As DNA, the CDR3 is TGTGCCAGCAGCCAACAATCGGCCGGTGAAAAACTGTTTTTT. Residues: CASSQQSAGEKLFF.

The CDR3 is CAWSGHSQGEAFF. The CDR3 DNA sequence: TGTGCCTGGAGTGGACATTCTCAGGGTGAAGCTTTCTTT. V is TRBV30 and J is TRBJ1-1, with a tentative D call TRBD1 (5 bases). Per the germline V gene, CDR1 is GTSNPN and CDR2 is SVGIG (reference sequence). The CDR3 is made up of 13 amino acids. V lost 1 base and J 7 bases, leaving 13 bases between the germline ends.

In the case of this clone: This sample includes further DNA sequences coding for the same CDR3. V is TRBV6-5 and J is TRBJ1-2; 10 bases map to TRBD1. Germline values: CDR1 MNHEY, CDR2 SVGAGI. V was clipped by 4 bases and J by 3 bases; unmatched bases: 5. This CDR3 region has 15 residues. CDR3 residues: CASSSPGQGHYGYTF. CDR3 DNA sequence: TGTGCCAGCAGTTCTCCGGGACAGGGGCACTATGGCTACACCTTC.

This clone was observed a handful of times. The chain couples TRBV30 to TRBJ1-5; D unclear. Germline CDR1 is GTSNPN and CDR2 is SVGIG (reference sequence). V was pared by 3 bases and J by 3 bases, with 12 bases between. This CDR3 spans 14 amino acids. The CDR3 loop is CAWSAGGFNQPQHF. CDR3 in DNA: TGTGCCTGGAGCGCGGGTGGATTCAATCAGCCCCAGCATTTT.

This clone was found a few times. V is TRBV30 and J is TRBJ1-1; D remains ambiguous. The CDR3 has 12 residues. The germline V gene has CDR1 GTSNPN and CDR2 SVGIG (reference sequence). The germline V and J ends were trimmed by 8 bases and 1 base, with 11 bases remaining between them. The chain's CDR3 is CAKSRGNTEAFF. As DNA, the CDR3 is TGTGCCAAAAGCCGGGGGAACACTGAAGCTTTCTTT. The full variable domain, its missing parts supplied by reference TRBV30 and TRBJ1-1, is SQTIHQWPATLVQPVGSPLSLECTVEGTSNPNLYWYRQAAGRGLQLLFYSVGIGQISSEVPQNLSASRPQDRQFILSSKKLLLSDSGFYLCAKSRGNTEAFFGQGTRLTVV.

This clone came up a few times. The rearrangement uses TRBV6-6 and TRBJ1-6; 7 nucleotides align to TRBD1. The CDR3 covers 14 residues. The V gene's germline CDR1 is MNHNY and CDR2 SVGAGI (reference sequence). J gave up 7 bases and V 5 bases, and 5 bases lay outside the gene matches. The CDR3 sequence: CASSRQGANSPLHF. In nucleotides, the CDR3 is TGTGCCAGCAGTCGACAGGGTGCGAATTCACCCCTCCACTTT.

The chain uses TRBV6-5 and TRBJ2-7; D not resolved. Trimming shortened V by 2 bases and J by 6 bases, and 14 bases separated the two germline ends. This CDR3 has 14 amino acids. Germline V gene data show CDR1 as MNHEY and CDR2 as SVGAGI. In nucleotides, the CDR3 is TGTGCCAGCAGTTACCCGGGCCGCGCGAGCGAGCAGTACTTC. Protein product: CASSYPGRASEQYF.

This chain links TRBV6-6 with TRBJ2-3; D is ambiguous. Germline loops: CDR1 MNHNY, CDR2 SVGAGI (reference sequence). V dropped 4 bases and J dropped 4 bases, with 6 bases sitting between them. The CDR3 spans 12 residues. CDR3 DNA: TGTGCCAGCAGTTCTCCGGCAGATACGCAGTATTTT. It specifies CASSSPADTQYF.

V gene TRBV9 combines with J gene TRBJ2-7; D perhaps matches TRBD2 (6 bases). This CDR3 is 15 amino acids long. Germline values: CDR1 SGDLS, CDR2 YYNGEE. V was shortened by 5 bases and J by 9 bases, with 24 bases between the two germline ends. The CDR3 is CASSLPREPNVRQYF. CDR3 DNA: TGTGCCAGCAGTCTTCCCCGGGAGCCCAATGTAAGGCAGTACTTC.

This clone has only a few counts. This chain joins TRBV30 and TRBJ1-1; D ambiguous. The CDR3 is 14 residues long. V lost 0 bases to trimming and J lost 2 bases, with 10 bases between them. The germline V gene has CDR1 GTSNPN and CDR2 SVGIG (reference sequence). Here the CDR3 DNA reads TGTGCCTGGAGTGTTGTAGGCGTAAACACTGAAGCTTTCTTT. Protein sequence: CAWSVVGVNTEAFF. The variable domain in full, completed from reference TRBV30 and TRBJ1-1, reads SQTIHQWPATLVQPVGSPLSLECTVEGTSNPNLYWYRQAAGRGLQLLFYSVGIGQISSEVPQNLSASRPQDRQFILSSKKLLLSDSGFYLCAWSVVGVNTEAFFGQGTRLTVV.

This clone was detected only a few times. V gene TRBV7-2 combines with J gene TRBJ1-5; 7 nucleotides match TRBD1. This CDR3 is 15 amino acids long. Germline V gene sequence: CDR1 SGHTA, CDR2 FQGNSA. J lost 7 bases, V lost 5 bases, and 11 bases had no gene match. The CDR3: CASSPRGQVAQPQHF. The CDR3 bases are TGTGCCAGCAGCCCTCGAGGACAGGTGGCCCAGCCCCAGCATTTT.

This clone was seen only a few times. The chain couples TRBV30 to TRBJ1-5, with unresolved D. CDR1 GTSNPN and CDR2 SVGIG come from the germline V gene (reference sequence). The CDR3 is 13 amino acids. The germline V and J ends were trimmed by 0 bases and 4 bases, with 7 bases remaining between them. The CDR3 reads CAWSVAWNQPQHF. DNA of the CDR3: TGTGCCTGGAGTGTAGCCTGGAATCAGCCCCAGCATTTT.